What follows is one T cell receptor beta chain and its context. The source material, RNA transcripts, was used to amplify TCR beta CDR3 regions. First-round RT-PCR targeting the TCR CDR3 was performed with the HTBI primer set. TCRdb processed the multiplex PCR reads anew with MiXCR; each CDR3 protein has one entry. This table has hundreds of thousands of distinct CDR3 sequences, over 35% appearing once. The entry originates in a study of T cells in Graves' hyperthyroidism and ophthalmopathy. The CDR3 length is 13 residues. J gave up 3 bases and V 5 bases, and 4 bases lay outside the gene matches. CDR1 is SQVTM and CDR2 is ANQGSEA in the germline V gene.

The receptor's source is a man younger than 30 with Graves' hyperthyroidism. The chain is built from TRBV29-1 and TRBJ1-5; 7 bases are a match to TRBD1. What was sequenced was blood. The CDR3: CSVRQGVNQPQHF. The CDR3 DNA reads TGCAGCGTTCGACAGGGTGTCAATCAGCCCCAGCATTTT.